The 10 T cell receptor beta chains listed next were all sequenced from one sample in a study of tumor-infiltrating lymphocytes in primary liver carcinoma. The authors made TCR beta cDNA from approximately 500 ng total RNA with a constant-region primer. A slightly modified ARM-PCR protocol with three nested multiplex PCR rounds produced these TCR beta libraries. Both of the initial two PCR rounds ran for about 11 cycles and employed TRBV1-TRBV30 forward primers alongside a C-beta reverse primer. TCRdb re-derived calls from the multiplex PCR reads in MiXCR, one entry per CDR3 protein. The sample has nearly 200,000 distinct CDR3 sequences, roughly two thirds seen once; the top ten hold 6% to 8.5%. Unsorted whole blood yielded blood RNA, and germline DNA was extracted as well. Sequencing was performed on peripheral blood. The receptors shown here come from a woman aged 55-70 years with primary liver carcinoma and hepatitis B virus infection.

The chain has TRBV9 and TRBJ2-5; no clear D gene. Per germline, CDR1 SGDLS and CDR2 YYNGEE. V was pared by 5 bases and J by 3 bases, with 11 bases between. This CDR3 spans 13 amino acids. The CDR3 sequence: CASRTWSKETQYF. CDR3 DNA sequence: TGTGCCAGCAGGACATGGTCGAAAGAGACCCAGTACTTC.

Written as DNA, the CDR3 is TGTGCCAGCAGCCAGTTTGGCCAGGGGATGAAAGAGACCCAGTACTTC. Residues: CASSQFGQGMKETQYF. The rearrangement links TRBV14 to TRBJ2-5, with D possibly TRBD1 on 6 matching bases. There are 16 residues in the CDR3. The germline V gene encodes CDR1 SGHDN and CDR2 FVKESK. V lost 3 bases, J lost 3 bases, and 17 bases lay in between.

This chain connects TRBV11-2 to TRBJ2-5, with 7 bases aligning to TRBD2. CDR3 length equals 15 residues. The V and J ends lost 5 bases and 3 bases, in that order; junction bases with no gene match: 9. In germline, CDR1 is SGHAT, CDR2 FQNNGV. In DNA, the CDR3 is TGTGCCAGCAGCATCAAGCCGGGACTAAAAGAGACCCAGTACTTC. It yields the protein CASSIKPGLKETQYF.

Turning to this clonotype: A much larger clonotype is one base distant, so this may be a read error. V usage is TRBV6-1 and J usage is TRBJ1-5; D not certain. CDR3 length: 11 amino acids. Germline-derived CDR1 and CDR2 are MNHNS and SASEGT. The DNA for the CDR3 is TGTACCAGCAGTATCAATCAGCCCCAGCATTTT. This codes for CTSSINQPQHF.

A remark on this clonotype: This could be a read error, since a much larger clone is one nucleotide away. The rearrangement joins TRBV6-6 to TRBJ1-2; D is uncertain. The CDR3 loop spans 16 amino acids. Deletions cut 1 base from V and 5 bases from J, with 17 bases between. The V gene's germline CDR1 is MNHNY and CDR2 SVGAGI (reference sequence). CDR3: CASSYLSGRTGYGYTF. The CDR3 DNA sequence: TGTGCCAGCAGTTACTTGAGTGGCAGAACTGGTTATGGCTACACCTTC.

This clonotype came up many times. The chain couples TRBV12-3 or TRBV12-4 to TRBJ2-7, with D unresolved. Trimming pared 1 base from V and 6 bases from J, leaving 13 bases between. This CDR3 contains 14 residues. The CDR3 coding sequence is TGTGCCAGCAGTTTAGGAACCTCATTCTCCGAGCAGTACTTC. Its translation is CASSLGTSFSEQYF.

This chain connects TRBV6-1 to TRBJ2-3, with TRBD1 identical over 10 bases. The CDR3 extends over 15 amino acids. After removal of 6 bases from V and 5 bases from J, the junction contained 8 bases not matched to a gene. In germline, CDR1 is MNHNS, CDR2 SASEGT. CDR3 in DNA: TGTGCCAGCAGAGACGACAGGGGGCCGGGAGATACGCAGTATTTT. Its translation: CASRDDRGPGDTQYF.

The chain carries TRBV9 and TRBJ2-3; no clear D gene. Per germline, CDR1 SGDLS and CDR2 YYNGEE. The CDR3 has 12 amino acids. V gave up 0 bases and J gave up 4 bases, with 3 bases separating them. The CDR3 region is CASSVVPDTQYF. The CDR3 region has the DNA TGTGCCAGCAGCGTAGTTCCAGATACGCAGTATTTT.

Comment on this clonotype: One end of the junction is discordant with germline, which a read error may explain. This rearrangement joins TRBV29-1 to TRBJ2-7, with a possible D match to TRBD2 (6 bases). Germline values: CDR1 SQVTM, CDR2 ANQGSEA. CDR3 size: 13 residues. CDR3 nucleotide sequence: TGCAGCATTGAACATAGCGGTACCTACGAGCAGTACTTC. It encodes CSIEHSGTYEQYF.

This clonotype was counted at least ten times. The chain recombines TRBV4-1 with TRBJ1-5; no clear D. Germline loops: CDR1 MGHRA, CDR2 YSYEKL. This CDR3 is built from 15 residues. V was clipped by 1 base and J by 1 base, with 8 bases between them. CDR3 DNA sequence: TGCGCCAGCAGCCAAGTGGAAAGCAGCAATCAGCCCCAGCATTTT. It yields the protein CASSQVESSNQPQHF.